This TCR beta chain was captured in a study of CD8+ T cells in alopecia areata. Extraction and reverse transcription of RNA yielded cDNA as the sequencing template. Clones were read by immunoSEQ multiplex PCR, and TCRdb kept only the in-frame ones, dropping some. The data contain over 150,000 clones, around 56% of them singletons. General study results and limits: Scalp sequencing also captures normal skin's resident alphabeta T cells. Tofacitinib significantly lowered scalp clonality and expanded CD8+ clones among the top 100.

The sample holds one count of this clone. Antigen specificity is unknown. As to treatment: oral pan-JAK inhibitor, 5-10 mg twice daily. The TCR originated in a human donor with alopecia areata. The sample here was CD4+ T cells sorted from blood, taken at week 4, from a patient treated with tofacitinib.

This CDR3 is CAWSVREGYTF. CDR3 nucleotide sequence: TGTGCCTGGAGTGTACGGGAGGGCTACACCTTC. The rearrangement joins TRBV30 to TRBJ1-2; unclear D gene. The V and J ends lost 0 bases and 8 bases respectively, with 7 bases between them. The germline CDR1 and CDR2 sequences are GTSNPN and SVGIG (reference sequence). The CDR3 is 11 residues long. The entire variable domain, with the rest obtained from reference TRBV30 and TRBJ1-2, is as follows: SQTIHQWPATLVQPVGSPLSLECTVEGTSNPNLYWYRQAAGRGLQLLFYSVGIGQISSEVPQNLSASRPQDRQFILSSKKLLLSDSGFYLCAWSVREGYTFGSGTRLTVV.